These T cell receptor beta chains were read from a single sample in a study of graft-versus-host responses after intestinal transplantation. TCRdb keeps only in-frame clones here, not all; method: immunoSEQ multiplex PCR. The repertoire has under 45,000 clones, approximately 95% of them found once; the top ten carry less than 4.5%. The starting material was PBMCs, obtained around 730 days after intestinal transplantation. All receptors come from a human patient who received an intestinal transplant, so some T cells may come from the graft donor. CDR3s include the opening cysteine and the closing phenylalanine or tryptophan. The order of the fields is V gene, clone size, D gene, J gene, CDR3 protein, CDR3 DNA. The D gene is left open where the match is weak. Only part of the rows carry a size: once, few, many, or a class if the clone is expanded.

V gene: TRBV7-3; clone size: -; D gene: TRBD2; J gene: TRBJ2-7; CDR3 protein: CASSASGDSYEQYF; CDR3 DNA: TGTGCCAGCAGCGCGAGCGGGGACTCCTACGAGCAGTACTTC
V gene: TRBV6-1; clone size: -; D gene: -; J gene: TRBJ1-3; CDR3 protein: CAIQRRGSGNTIYF; CDR3 DNA: TGTGCCATACAACGCAGGGGATCTGGAAACACCATATATTTT
V gene: TRBV9; clone size: few; D gene: -; J gene: TRBJ2-7; CDR3 protein: CASSGHDYEQYF; CDR3 DNA: TGTGCCAGCAGCGGACACGATTACGAGCAGTACTTC
V gene: TRBV6-1; clone size: once; D gene: -; J gene: TRBJ1-5; CDR3 protein: CASSEGNSNQPQHF; CDR3 DNA: TGTGCCAGCAGTGAGGGTAATAGCAATCAGCCCCAGCATTTT
V gene: TRBV18; clone size: -; D gene: -; J gene: TRBJ1-2; CDR3 protein: CASSESVNGGYTF; CDR3 DNA: TGTGCCAGCTCCGAAAGTGTCAATGGGGGCTACACCTTC
V gene: TRBV7-9; clone size: -; D gene: TRBD1; J gene: TRBJ2-5; CDR3 protein: CASIRGQGEYGETQYF; CDR3 DNA: TGTGCCAGCATCCGGGGACAGGGAGAATACGGAGAGACCCAGTACTTC
V gene: TRBV29-1; clone size: -; D gene: TRBD2; J gene: TRBJ2-2; CDR3 protein: CSVETLAEFTGELFF; CDR3 DNA: TGCAGCGTTGAGACACTAGCGGAATTCACCGGGGAGCTGTTTTTT
V gene: TRBV6-6; clone size: -; D gene: -; J gene: TRBJ1-2; CDR3 protein: CASRFGGPDGYTF; CDR3 DNA: TGTGCCAGCAGGTTCGGGGGACCGGATGGCTACACCTTC
V gene: TRBV7-9; clone size: -; D gene: -; J gene: TRBJ1-2; CDR3 protein: CASSRTQGPYGYTF; CDR3 DNA: TGTGCCAGCAGCCGCACTCAGGGACCCTATGGCTACACCTTC
V gene: TRBV6-4; clone size: few; D gene: TRBD2; J gene: TRBJ2-3; CDR3 protein: CASSEGTSATDTQYF; CDR3 DNA: TGTGCCAGCAGTGAAGGGACTAGCGCCACAGATACGCAGTATTTT
V gene: TRBV19; clone size: once; D gene: TRBD2; J gene: TRBJ2-1; CDR3 protein: CASSISLTSGNEQFF; CDR3 DNA: TGTGCCAGTAGTATATCCCTGACTAGCGGGAATGAGCAGTTCTTC
V gene: TRBV7-9; clone size: -; D gene: -; J gene: TRBJ2-2; CDR3 protein: CTSSLGATGELFF; CDR3 DNA: TGTACCAGCAGCTTGGGAGCCACCGGGGAGCTGTTTTTT
V gene: TRBV27; clone size: once; D gene: TRBD1; J gene: TRBJ1-1; CDR3 protein: CASSLSPPGQGRILNTEAFF; CDR3 DNA: TGTGCCAGCAGTTTGTCACCCCCGGGACAGGGGCGCATATTGAACACTGAAGCTTTCTTT
V gene: TRBV4-1; clone size: -; D gene: TRBD2; J gene: TRBJ2-7; CDR3 protein: CASSQVGGLAGFEQYF; CDR3 DNA: TGCGCCAGCAGCCAAGTGGGGGGACTAGCGGGGTTCGAGCAGTACTTC
V gene: TRBV6-6; clone size: -; D gene: TRBD1; J gene: TRBJ1-5; CDR3 protein: CASRGQGRIQPQHF; CDR3 DNA: TGTGCCAGCAGAGGACAGGGGCGAATTCAGCCCCAGCATTTT
V gene: TRBV7-9; clone size: -; D gene: TRBD2; J gene: TRBJ2-1; CDR3 protein: CASSLKAGRFNEQFF; CDR3 DNA: TGTGCCAGCAGCTTAAAAGCGGGAAGGTTTAATGAGCAGTTCTTC
V gene: TRBV6-1; clone size: -; D gene: TRBD1; J gene: TRBJ2-7; CDR3 protein: CASSLSTGGREQYF; CDR3 DNA: TGTGCCAGCAGTCTCTCAACAGGGGGCCGCGAGCAGTACTTC
V gene: TRBV9; clone size: -; D gene: TRBD2; J gene: TRBJ2-1; CDR3 protein: CASSTAGGEQFF; CDR3 DNA: TGTGCCAGCAGCACCGCGGGAGGTGAGCAGTTCTTC
V gene: TRBV6-5; clone size: -; D gene: TRBD2; J gene: TRBJ2-7; CDR3 protein: CASSYSAGGHAYEQYF; CDR3 DNA: TGTGCCAGCAGTTACTCTGCGGGGGGCCACGCCTACGAGCAGTACTTC